This TCR beta chain was documented in a study of CD8 T cells in ankylosing spondylitis. Points from the study as a whole: Earlier authors reported some of these motif variants in reactive arthritis synovial fluid and blood. Reported data indicate significant enrichment of disease-linked clones within matched ankylosing spondylitis synovial fluid. In peripheral blood, disease-linked CD8+ clones occurred at relatively low frequencies.

One entry per CDR3 protein, called by TCRdb with MiXCR from the 5' RACE reads. The table includes 300,000 to 400,000 distinct CDR3 sequences, around a tenth detected once. The germline V gene encodes CDR1 SGHTA and CDR2 FQGNSA. The CDR3 is made up of 14 amino acids. Trimming shortened V by 1 base and J by 6 bases, and 9 bases separated the two germline ends. This clonotype was observed many times. What it recognizes is unknown. Specimen: blood, either unsorted or a sorted T cell fraction (not recorded which). V gene TRBV7-2 combines with J gene TRBJ2-2; TRBD2 is a possible D gene (5 bases). The receptor was isolated from a female donor with ankylosing spondylitis or in good health (not recorded which). The CDR3, as DNA: TGTGCCAGCAGCTTAGAATTGGGAGCCGGGGAGCTGTTTTTT. Its protein product is CASSLELGAGELFF.